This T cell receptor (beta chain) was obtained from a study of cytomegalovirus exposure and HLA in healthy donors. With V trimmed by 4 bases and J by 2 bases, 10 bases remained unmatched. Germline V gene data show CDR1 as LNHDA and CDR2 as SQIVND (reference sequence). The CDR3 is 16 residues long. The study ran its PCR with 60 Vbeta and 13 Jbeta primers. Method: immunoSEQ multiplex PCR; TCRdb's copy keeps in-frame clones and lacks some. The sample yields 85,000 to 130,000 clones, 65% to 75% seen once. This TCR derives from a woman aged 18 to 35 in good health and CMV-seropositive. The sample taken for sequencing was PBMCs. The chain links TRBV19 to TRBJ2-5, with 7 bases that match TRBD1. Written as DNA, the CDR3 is TGTGCCAGTAGTAGAATTGGGACAGCAAATCAAGAGACCCAGTACTTC. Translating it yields CASSRIGTANQETQYF.